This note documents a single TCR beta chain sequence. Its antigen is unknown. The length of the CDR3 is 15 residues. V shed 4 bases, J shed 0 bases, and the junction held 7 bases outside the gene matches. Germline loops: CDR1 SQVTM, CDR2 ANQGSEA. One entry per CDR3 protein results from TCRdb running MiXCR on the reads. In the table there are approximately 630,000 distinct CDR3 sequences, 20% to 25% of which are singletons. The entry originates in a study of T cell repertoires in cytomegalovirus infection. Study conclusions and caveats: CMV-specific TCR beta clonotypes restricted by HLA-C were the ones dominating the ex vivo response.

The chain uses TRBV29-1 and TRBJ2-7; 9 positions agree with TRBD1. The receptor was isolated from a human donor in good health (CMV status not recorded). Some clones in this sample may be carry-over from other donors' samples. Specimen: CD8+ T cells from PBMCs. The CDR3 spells CSVGGQGLLSYEQYF. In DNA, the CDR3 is TGCAGCGTTGGGGGACAGGGCCTTCTCTCCTACGAGCAGTACTTC.